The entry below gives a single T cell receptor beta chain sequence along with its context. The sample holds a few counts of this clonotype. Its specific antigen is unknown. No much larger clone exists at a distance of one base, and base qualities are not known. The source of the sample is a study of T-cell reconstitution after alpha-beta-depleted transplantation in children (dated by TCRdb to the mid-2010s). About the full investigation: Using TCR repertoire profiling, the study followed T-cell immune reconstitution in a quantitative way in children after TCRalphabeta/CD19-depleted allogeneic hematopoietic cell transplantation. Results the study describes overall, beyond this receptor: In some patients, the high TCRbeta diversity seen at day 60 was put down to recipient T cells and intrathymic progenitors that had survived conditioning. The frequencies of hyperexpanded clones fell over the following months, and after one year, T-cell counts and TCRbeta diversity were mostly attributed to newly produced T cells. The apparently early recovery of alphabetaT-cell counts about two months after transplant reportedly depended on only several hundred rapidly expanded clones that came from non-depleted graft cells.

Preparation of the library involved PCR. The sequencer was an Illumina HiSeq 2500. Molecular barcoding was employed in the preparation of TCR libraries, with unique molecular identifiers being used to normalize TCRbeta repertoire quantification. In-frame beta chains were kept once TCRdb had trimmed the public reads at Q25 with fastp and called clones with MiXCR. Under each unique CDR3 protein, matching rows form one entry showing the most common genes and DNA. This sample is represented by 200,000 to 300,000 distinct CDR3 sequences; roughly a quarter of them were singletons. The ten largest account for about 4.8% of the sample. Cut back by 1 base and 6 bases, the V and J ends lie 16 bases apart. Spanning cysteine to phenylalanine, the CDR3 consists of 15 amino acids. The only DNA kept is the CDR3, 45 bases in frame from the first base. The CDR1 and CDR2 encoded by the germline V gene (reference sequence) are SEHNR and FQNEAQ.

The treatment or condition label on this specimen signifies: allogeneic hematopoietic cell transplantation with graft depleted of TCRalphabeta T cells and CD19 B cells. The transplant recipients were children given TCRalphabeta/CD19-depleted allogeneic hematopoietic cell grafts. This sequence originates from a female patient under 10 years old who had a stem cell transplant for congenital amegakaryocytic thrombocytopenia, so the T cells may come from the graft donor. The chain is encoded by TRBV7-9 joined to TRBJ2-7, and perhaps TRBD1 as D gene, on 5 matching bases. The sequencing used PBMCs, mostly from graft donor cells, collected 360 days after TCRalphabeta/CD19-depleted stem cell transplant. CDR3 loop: CASSLDAAGLSEQYF. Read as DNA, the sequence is TGTGCCAGCAGCTTAGATGCGGCAGGGTTGTCCGAGCAGTACTTC.